What follows are 20 T cell receptor beta chains derived from one specimen sequenced in a study of shared clonotypes between healthy human individuals. The data were produced by immunoSEQ multiplex PCR, yet TCRdb's version contains in-frame clones alone and is incomplete. The profile covers roughly 1.4 million clones, with just under 99% appearing a single time and 0.36% taken by the ten largest. Sequenced input: naive CD4+ T cells sorted from blood. Subset denoted: CD45RA+ positively selected. The receptors originated from a man between 25 and 39 years old in good health.

The V and J genes are TRBV15 and TRBJ1-2; D is unclear. This CDR3 region has 15 residues. In germline, CDR1 is LNHNV, CDR2 YYDKDF (reference sequence). V was trimmed by 3 bases and J by 1 base, leaving 12 bases between them. CDR3: CATSSLWGGNYGYTF. CDR3 bases: TGTGCCACCAGCAGCCTCTGGGGAGGTAACTATGGCTACACCTTC.

The chain employs TRBV5-4 and TRBJ2-7; 13 bases agree with TRBD2. Germline V gene lookup returns CDR1 SGHNT and CDR2 YYREEE (reference sequence). V gave up 3 bases and J gave up 2 bases; unmatched junction bases: 2. The CDR3 has 15 residues. The CDR3 DNA sequence: TGTGCCAGCAGCTCGGGGACTAGCGGGACCTACGAGCAGTACTTC. Its protein is CASSSGTSGTYEQYF.

The CDR3: CASRAGLASYEQYF. CDR3 nucleotides: TGCGCCAGCAGGGCGGGACTAGCTTCCTACGAGCAGTACTTC. This sequence joins TRBV5-1 and TRBJ2-7; 9 nucleotides match TRBD2. The germline V gene encodes CDR1 SGHRS and CDR2 YFSETQ. The CDR3 is 14 amino acids. V shed 5 bases, J shed 1 base, and the junction held 4 bases outside the gene matches.

The chain uses TRBV5-4 and TRBJ2-1; possibly TRBD1 for D (5 bases). The CDR3 is made up of 15 amino acids. V gave up 4 bases and J gave up 5 bases, with 16 bases separating them. Looked up from germline, CDR1 is SGHNT and CDR2 is YYREEE (reference sequence). The CDR3 DNA sequence: TGTGCCAGCAGCCTACCAGGGCTACTTCACAATGAGCAGTTCTTC. It yields the protein CASSLPGLLHNEQFF. Using reference TRBV5-4 and TRBJ2-1 for the parts outside the CDR3, the full variable domain is ETGVTQSPTHLIKTRGQQVTLRCSSQSGHNTVSWYQQALGQGPQFIFQYYREEENGRGNFPPRFSGLQFPNYSSELNVNALELDDSALYLCASSLPGLLHNEQFFGPGTRLTVL.

The chain links TRBV28 to TRBJ2-7; D is unclear. This CDR3 comprises 15 residues. V lost 8 bases to trimming and J lost 2 bases, with 19 bases between them. Germline values: CDR1 MDHEN, CDR2 SYDVKM. The CDR3 DNA reads as TGTGCCAGCTCAGTGGTTCAGAAACTCCCCTACGAGCAGTACTTC. Translating gives CASSVVQKLPYEQYF. Full variable domain (outside the CDR3, taken from reference TRBV28 and TRBJ2-7): DVKVTQSSRYLVKRTGEKVFLECVQDMDHENMFWYRQDPGLGLRLIYFSYDVKMKEKGDIPEGYSVSREKKERFSLILESASTNQTSMYLCASSVVQKLPYEQYFGPGTRLTVT.

This chain links TRBV27 with TRBJ1-1, with D possibly matching TRBD1 (5 bases). The length of the CDR3 is 18 residues. Trimming took off 3 bases at V and 0 bases at J, with 20 bases between the two ends. Looked up from germline, CDR1 is MNHEY and CDR2 is SMNVEV (reference sequence). The CDR3 spells CASSFLGTTGRVNTEAFF. CDR3 nucleotides: TGTGCCAGCAGTTTTCTTGGGACTACGGGGCGGGTGAACACTGAAGCTTTCTTT.

The CDR3 here is CASSLTGNYRGGELFF. The DNA for the CDR3 is TGTGCCAGCAGCTTAACAGGGAACTATCGTGGCGGGGAGCTGTTTTTT. V usage is TRBV7-9 and J usage is TRBJ2-2, with a possible D match to TRBD1 (6 bases). Germline values: CDR1 SEHNR, CDR2 FQNEAQ (reference sequence). V lost 2 bases, J lost 7 bases, and 17 bases lay in between. The CDR3 consists of 16 residues.

The V call is TRBV5-5, the J call TRBJ2-1; 9 bases line up with TRBD2. Germline lookup yields CDR1 SGHKS and CDR2 YYEKEE (reference sequence). Germline trimming cut 5 bases from V and 8 bases from J; bases unmatched to any gene: 5. The CDR3 loop spans 13 amino acids. The CDR3 region is CASRLLAGDEQFF. CDR3 DNA: TGTGCCAGCAGATTATTAGCGGGAGATGAGCAGTTCTTC.

The V call is TRBV5-1, the J call TRBJ2-3; D remains unclear. Trimming removed 2 bases at V and 0 bases at J, with 7 bases between. This CDR3 spans 14 amino acids. Per germline, CDR1 SGHRS and CDR2 YFSETQ. CDR3 sequence reads: CASSLSSSTDTQYF. The CDR3 nucleotides read TGCGCCAGCAGCTTAAGCTCTAGCACAGATACGCAGTATTTT.

The sample holds one count of this clone. One end of the junction is discordant with germline, which a read error may explain. The chain has TRBV10-2 and TRBJ2-1, with 11 positions matching TRBD2. From germline, CDR1 is WSHSY and CDR2 SAAADI. The CDR3 consists of 16 residues. As DNA, the CDR3 is TGCGCAAGCAGGGGGACTAGCGGAGGGAAAAACAATGAGCAGTTCTTC. It specifies CASRGTSGGKNNEQFF.

This clone appeared a single time. The chain links TRBV11-2 to TRBJ2-7, with D maybe TRBD1 (6 bases). The germline V and J ends were trimmed by 5 bases and 0 bases, with 14 bases remaining between them. The V gene's germline CDR1 is SGHAT and CDR2 FQNNGV. This CDR3 is 15 amino acids long. The CDR3 spells CASSPGQILSYEQYF. CDR3 nucleotides: TGTGCCAGCAGCCCCGGACAGATCCTCTCCTACGAGCAGTACTTC. Together with reference TRBV11-2 and TRBJ2-7, the CDR3 gives the full variable domain: EAGVAQSPRYKIIEKRQSVAFWCNPISGHATLYWYQQILGQGPKLLIQFQNNGVVDDSQLPKDRFSAERLKGVDSTLKIQPAKLEDSAVYLCASSPGQILSYEQYFGPGTRLTVT.

The chain links TRBV2 to TRBJ1-5; D might be TRBD1 (6 bases). The V gene lost 5 bases and the J gene lost 1 base, with 9 bases spanning the gap. The CDR3 covers 14 residues. The V gene's germline CDR1 is SNHLY and CDR2 FYNNEI. The CDR3 reads CASSQGLSNQPQHF. The CDR3 DNA reads as TGTGCCAGCAGTCAGGGGTTGAGCAATCAGCCCCAGCATTTT.

This clone was seen just once. This chain links TRBV11-2 with TRBJ2-7; no firm D call. Trimming took off 5 bases at V and 7 bases at J, with 18 bases between the two ends. The CDR3 runs to 14 residues. CDR1 is SGHAT and CDR2 is FQNNGV in the germline V gene. This chain's CDR3 is CASSLQRANGEQYF. The CDR3 DNA follows: TGTGCCAGCAGCCTTCAACGGGCAAACGGAGAGCAGTACTTC.

J is TRBJ2-7 and V is TRBV27, with 7 bases fitting TRBD2. The germline V gene has CDR1 MNHEY and CDR2 SMNVEV (reference sequence). V shed 4 bases, J shed 4 bases, and the junction held 10 bases outside the gene matches. The CDR3 is made up of 15 amino acids. The CDR3 loop reads CASSSLSGTTYEQYF. The CDR3 DNA sequence: TGTGCCAGCAGTTCTCTATCCGGGACTACATACGAGCAGTACTTC.

The J gene is TRBJ1-1, the V gene TRBV9, with D maybe TRBD1 (5 bases). The V end lost 0 bases, the J end lost 5 bases, and 8 bases lay between the germline ends. The V gene's germline CDR1 is SGDLS and CDR2 YYNGEE. The CDR3 extends over 13 amino acids. The CDR3: CASSVGGETEAFF. The CDR3 DNA sequence: TGTGCCAGCAGCGTAGGAGGGGAAACTGAAGCTTTCTTT.

V and J are TRBV4-2 and TRBJ2-2; 7 bases are a match to TRBD1. The CDR3 contains 14 residues. Trimming at V came to 4 bases and at J to 5 bases, leaving 4 bases not matched to a gene. CDR1 and CDR2 from the germline V gene are LGHNA and YNFKEQ. The CDR3 DNA sequence: TGTGCCAGCAGCCCAGGGACAGTAACCGGGGAGCTGTTTTTT. This gives the protein CASSPGTVTGELFF.

V usage is TRBV15 and J usage is TRBJ1-5; unclear D gene. Trimming stripped 0 bases from V and 6 bases from J, with 15 bases between. The CDR3 is 16 residues long. The V gene's germline CDR1 is LNHNV and CDR2 YYDKDF (reference sequence). The CDR3 nucleotides read TGTGCCACCAGCAGAGATCTTGGGTTTCATGTTCAGCCCCAGCATTTT. Encoded protein: CATSRDLGFHVQPQHF.

This chain joins TRBV5-1 and TRBJ2-5; 8 nucleotides line up with TRBD2. Germline CDR1 and CDR2: SGHRS and YFSETQ. CDR3 length: 15 amino acids. Trimming removed 4 bases from V and 2 bases from J; junction bases left unmatched: 7. The CDR3 loop is CASSQTPGGQETQYF. The DNA for the CDR3 is TGCGCCAGCAGCCAAACTCCGGGGGGGCAAGAGACCCAGTACTTC.

This chain connects TRBV15 to TRBJ2-7; TRBD2 aligns across 7 bases. The ends lost 5 bases at V and 0 bases at J; junction bases unmatched: 13. The CDR3 length is 17 residues. Germline assignment: CDR1 LNHNV and CDR2 YYDKDF (reference sequence). Here the CDR3 reads CATSPRVGTTFSYEQYF. The CDR3 region has the DNA TGTGCCACCAGCCCCCGCGTAGGGACTACATTCTCCTACGAGCAGTACTTC.

The rearrangement uses TRBV7-2 and TRBJ2-4; no clear D. The germline V gene encodes CDR1 SGHTA and CDR2 FQGNSA. The ends were cut back, 5 bases at V and 14 bases at J, with 22 bases in the middle. The CDR3 loop spans 14 amino acids. The CDR3 DNA is TGTGCCAGCAGCCCCGTCACCCCCAAGGGTATAAAGTACTTC. Protein product: CASSPVTPKGIKYF.